In this sample, the clone carrying this TCR beta chain turned up a few times. Its antigen is not identified. CDR1 is SEHNR and CDR2 is FQNEAQ in the germline V gene (reference sequence). V gave up 2 bases and J gave up 0 bases; unmatched junction bases: 20. This CDR3 is built from 23 residues. The sample belongs to a study of T cell repertoires in cytomegalovirus infection. Looking at the study overall: Recently identified HLA-C-restricted CMV epitopes were among the peptides used. In public TCR beta signatures, there were indications of both CMV infection and matching HLA type.

Findings and caveats of the study: HLA-C-restricted CMV clonotypes gave the most frequent clonotype in two of eight donors.

In TCRdb, the reads were re-called with MiXCR into one record per CDR3 protein. Among hundreds of thousands of distinct CDR3 sequences listed, approximately 32% were seen once. The chain links TRBV7-9 to TRBJ2-1, with 12 nucleotides matching TRBD2. This receptor was identified in a human donor in good health (CMV status not recorded). Some clones in this sample may be carry-over from other donors' samples. The input for sequencing was cultured CD8+ T cells from PBMCs, taken from culture after CMV antigen stimulation. The CDR3 sequence is CASSLTSLLQGPTSGGSYNEQFF. CDR3 DNA sequence: TGTGCCAGCAGCTTAACCTCCTTGTTACAGGGACCGACTAGCGGGGGCTCCTACAATGAGCAGTTCTTC.